This T cell receptor beta chain was found in a study of shared clonotypes between healthy human individuals. This CDR3 comprises 16 residues. The germline CDR1 and CDR2 sequences are MGHRA and YSYEKL. V was shortened by 0 bases and J by 1 base, with 12 bases between the two germline ends. The count of this clone is one. Some clones are missing from TCRdb's copy, which holds only in-frame ones; the method was immunoSEQ multiplex PCR. The table includes 95,000 to 120,000 clones, under 70% detected once. Only Caucasian adults living in Nashville, Tennessee served as donors. CD8 memory comprised CD45RO+ plus CCR7-negative CD45RA+ TemRA cells.

This chain uses TRBV4-1 with TRBJ1-1; D is perhaps TRBD1 (6 bases). Material for sequencing was memory CD8+ T cells sorted from blood. Regarding subset: CD45RO+ cells pooled with CCR7-negative TemRA cells. This TCR derives from a woman in her 30s in good health. The CDR3 here is CASSQEFQGWNTEAFF. CDR3 bases: TGCGCCAGCAGCCAAGAATTCCAGGGGTGGAACACTGAAGCTTTCTTT.